This record looks at one T cell receptor beta chain sequence and its context. This specimen comes from a study of technical replicates of blood from a handful of donors. Clones were sequenced by immunoSEQ multiplex PCR, and TCRdb holds only the in-frame ones, with some missing. The data show approximately 99,000 clones, 95% seen once. Germline CDR1 and CDR2: WSHSY and SAAADI. Trimming removed 1 base from V and 0 bases from J, with 4 bases in between. The CDR3 runs 14 residues. Sequenced sample: T cells isolated from PBMCs. V is TRBV10-2 and J is TRBJ1-5; D is unclear. The source of this sequence is a human donor in good health. CDR3 in DNA: TGCGCCAGCAGTGAGTGGAGTAGCAATCAGCCCCAGCATTTT. Its protein is CASSEWSSNQPQHF.